This TCR beta chain was recorded in a study of post-analysis software for immune sequencing data (dated by TCRdb to the mid-2010s). As for the study more broadly: The recorded disease courses included relapsing-remitting, secondary progressive and progressive-relapsing multiple sclerosis, and some patients had no subtype annotation. The patient repertoires were compared against about 10 previously published healthy control repertoires obtained from donors aged about 6 to 27 years. A subset of samples was prepared in parallel using single-end sample barcoding, then pooled and co-amplified after Illumina adapter ligation. Overall results and qualifications from the work: Multiple sclerosis patients had significantly lower normalized Chao1 diversity than controls, a result that suggests substantial peripheral T-cell clonal expansion. The multiple sclerosis patient group was slightly younger than the control group. Four or five TRBV segments, including TRBV5-6, TRBV5-1 and TRBV20-1, were significantly more frequent in patients than controls. Direct clustering with F measure showed strong co-clustering of samples prepared in the same batch, prompting a batch-effect correction.

The library was prepared using PCR. Instrument used: Illumina HiSeq 2500. Unique molecular identifiers were incorporated into TCR beta cDNA libraries to reduce PCR and sequencing biases. Some 500,000 cDNA molecules were obtained per 1 to 10 million input T cells, so each molecule approximated one T cell. Patient libraries were prepared and sequenced with the same protocol used for the earlier healthy control dataset. Within a given batch, samples were prepared together, multiplexed and sequenced on the same HiSeq lane. The published analysis was carried out like this. Raw barcoded reads were processed with MIGEC, and single-read molecular identifier groups were discarded before consensus assembly and CDR3 extraction. VDJtools was used for post-analysis of the clonotype tables, with diversity normalized by down-sampling every dataset to the smallest sample size. In repertoire overlap clustering, CDR3 amino acid sequences, but not nucleotide sequences, were matched to correct batch-related cross-sample contamination. The public sequencing data were trimmed at Q25 with fastp and processed into clonotypes with MiXCR by TCRdb, which kept only in-frame beta chains. Each entry merges the rows of one CDR3 protein and shows their most common DNA and genes. TCRdb assigned the V and J calls; the authors' analysis was not used. The sample table lists 180,000 or so distinct CDR3 sequences, about 30% of them with a count of one. The ten largest make up 3% to 3.5% of the sample.

This clonotype was observed a handful of times. Its antigen is currently not known. Base qualities are not recorded, but no much larger clone differs from it by a single base. The V end loses 6 bases and the J end loses 6 bases, and a stretch of 21 bases separates them. Including cysteine and phenylalanine, the CDR3 has 16 amino acids. Only CDR3 DNA remains: 48 bases, in frame from the first base. As encoded in the germline V gene, CDR1 is MRHNA while CDR2 is SNTAGT. To demonstrate the VDJtools post-analysis software, TCR beta repertoires were profiled from the peripheral blood of roughly 12 young patients with multiple sclerosis. Multiple sclerosis patients were children and adolescents aged 6 to 15 years.

The TCR sequence derives from a girl younger than 18 with multiple sclerosis. Recombination connected TRBV6-4 to TRBJ1-5; a tentative D call is TRBD1 (5 bases match). Material: blood. The CDR3 corresponds to CASRSRDRGVSQPQHF. Read as DNA, the sequence is TGTGCCAGCAGATCCCGGGACCGCGGGGTGAGTCAGCCCCAGCATTTT.